Described below is a single TCR beta chain sequence and its context. Antigen unknown. The entry originates in a study of cytomegalovirus exposure and HLA in healthy donors. Notes on the study in general: Cytomegalovirus status, reportedly, was diagnosed with high specificity and sensitivity by the classifier. The study put around 180 TCR beta chains on its list as cytomegalovirus-associated.

PCR was performed using 60 Vbeta and 13 Jbeta primers. Profiling relied on immunoSEQ multiplex PCR, and the TCRdb table lists in-frame clones only, not all of them. The repertoire holds 150,000 to 200,000 clones, around 69% seen once, with over 1.1% in the top ten. The clonotype comes from a man aged 55-75 years in good health and CMV-seronegative. The sample was PBMCs.

DNA for the CDR3: TGTGCCAGCAGCGGAGGACCATCACAGGGTGTCGAGCAGTACTTC. This translates into CASSGGPSQGVEQYF. The genes are TRBV7-2 and TRBJ2-7, with D perhaps TRBD1 (6 bases). This CDR3 region has 15 residues. The V end was cut by 5 bases, the J end by 6 bases, with 20 bases between. The germline V gene has CDR1 SGHTA and CDR2 FQGNSA.